The rows below give T cell receptor beta chains drawn from one sample of a study of vaccination effects on CD4 cells after COVID-19. Assay: immunoSEQ multiplex PCR; the TCRdb copy retains only in-frame clones and omits some. This table holds 55,000 to 90,000 clones, around 70% found once. Their antigens are not known. The specimen comprised CD4+ T cells from PBMCs cultured with HIV peptides, sampled before COVID-19 vaccination. The source is a human donor who had a prior SARS-CoV-2 infection. The CDR3 runs from the conserved cysteine through the conserved F or W. D genes are given only for firm matches. Size is omitted from some rows. Given values are once, few, many or a class for expanded clones.

once	TRBV5-6	NA	TRBJ1-2	CASSMTGGNYGYTF	TGTGCCAGCAGTATGACCGGGGGAAACTATGGCTACACCTTC
NA	TRBV21-1	NA	TRBJ2-2	CARDRGTNTGELFF	TGTGCCAGAGACAGGGGAACGAACACCGGGGAGCTGTTTTTT
NA	TRBV9	NA	TRBJ1-3	CASSPQSSPGVRYF	TGTGCCAGCAGCCCACAGAGTTCGCCAGGGGTGAGGTATTTT
NA	TRBV5-1	TRBD1	TRBJ2-7	CASNIQGANEQYF	TGCGCCAGCAACATACAGGGGGCAAACGAGCAGTACTTC
few	TRBV5-4	NA	TRBJ1-2	CASSRARSPGYTF	TGTGCCAGCAGCAGGGCCCGGTCTCCTGGCTACACCTTC
NA	TRBV6-5	TRBD2	TRBJ2-5	CASSSWGGRGETQYF	TGTGCCAGCAGTTCCTGGGGGGGAAGAGGAGAGACCCAGTACTTC
NA	TRBV10-2	TRBD1	TRBJ2-7	CASRGGQGGVYEQYF	TGCGCCAGCAGAGGGGGACAGGGGGGTGTTTACGAGCAGTACTTC
few	TRBV7-3	NA	TRBJ2-1	CASSLGARSNEQFF	TGTGCCAGCAGCTTAGGCGCCAGGAGCAATGAGCAGTTCTTC
few	TRBV11-3	TRBD2	TRBJ2-7	CASSPGTSRVSYEQYF	TGTGCCAGCAGCCCCGGGACTAGCCGGGTGTCCTACGAGCAGTACTTC
NA	TRBV6-5	NA	TRBJ1-2	CASSSRSALYGYTF	TGTGCCAGCAGTTCTCGCTCGGCCCTCTATGGCTACACCTTC
NA	TRBV6-4	NA	TRBJ2-3	CASKTESSTDTQYF	TGTGCCAGCAAGACGGAATCTAGCACAGATACGCAGTATTTT
NA	TRBV6-2/TRBV6-3	TRBD2	TRBJ2-3	CASSGRGAGATDTQYF	TGTGCCAGCAGTGGCCGTGGAGCGGGAGCGACAGATACGCAGTATTTT
NA	TRBV19	TRBD1	TRBJ2-7	CASSIGTGQVYEQYF	TGTGCCAGTAGTATCGGGACAGGGCAAGTCTACGAGCAGTACTTC
NA	TRBV19	NA	TRBJ2-1	CASSRQTRDNEQFF	TGTGCCAGTAGCCGACAGACCCGCGACAATGAGCAGTTCTTC
NA	TRBV11-2	TRBD2	TRBJ2-1	CASSFITSGSGRNEQFF	TGTGCCAGCAGCTTTATAACTAGCGGGAGCGGTCGAAATGAGCAGTTCTTC
once	TRBV7-9	NA	TRBJ1-1	CASSLRQTLNTEAFF	TGTGCCAGCAGTTTAAGACAGACTTTGAACACTGAAGCTTTCTTT
NA	TRBV19	TRBD2	TRBJ2-1	CASRRGGGSSYNEQFF	TGTGCCAGTAGACGGGGGGGAGGGAGCTCCTACAATGAGCAGTTCTTC
few	TRBV7-9	NA	TRBJ2-1	CASSLIPIGGDEQFF	TGTGCCAGCAGCTTAATCCCGATTGGGGGTGATGAGCAGTTCTTC
many	TRBV29-1	TRBD1	TRBJ2-1	CSVSDRGGYNEQFF	TGCAGCGTATCGGACAGGGGTGGCTACAATGAGCAGTTCTTC
NA	TRBV4-2	TRBD2	TRBJ2-1	CASSQDRGSGRYNEQFF	TGTGCCAGCAGCCAAGATAGAGGTAGCGGGAGGTACAATGAGCAGTTCTTC
NA	TRBV4-1	NA	TRBJ1-3	CASSLYHEVSNSGNTIYF	TGCGCCAGCAGCCTTTACCACGAAGTTTCCAACTCTGGAAACACCATATATTTT
NA	TRBV4-2	NA	TRBJ1-1	CASSQVRGSNTEAFF	TGTGCCAGCAGCCAAGTTCGGGGGTCGAACACTGAAGCTTTCTTT
NA	TRBV7-9	NA	TRBJ1-1	CASSLIRDTEAFF	TGTGCCAGCAGCCTAATACGGGACACTGAAGCTTTCTTT
few	TRBV5-4	TRBD1	TRBJ1-2	CASSVTTGVNYGYTF	TGTGCCAGCAGCGTCACGACAGGGGTCAACTATGGCTACACCTTC
NA	TRBV9	TRBD1	TRBJ1-2	CASSADRARYGYTF	TGTGCCAGCAGCGCCGACAGGGCTCGCTATGGCTACACCTTC
NA	TRBV11-3	NA	TRBJ2-7	CASSSGTIFYEQYF	TGTGCCAGCAGCTCCGGGACCATATTCTACGAGCAGTACTTC
NA	TRBV15	NA	TRBJ2-1	CATSRDGWGKGVSSYNEQFF	TGTGCCACCAGCAGAGATGGTTGGGGCAAGGGGGTATCCTCCTACAATGAGCAGTTCTTC
NA	TRBV4-1	TRBD2	TRBJ2-3	CASSQRSSGSSTDTQYF	TGCGCCAGCAGCCAACGATCTAGCGGTTCTAGCACAGATACGCAGTATTTT
few	TRBV7-7	NA	TRBJ2-5	CASSLDGGETQYF	TGTGCTAGCAGCTTAGACGGGGGAGAGACCCAGTACTTC
NA	TRBV24-1	TRBD1	TRBJ2-3	CATSPTGGMTDTQYF	TGTGCCACCAGCCCCACAGGGGGTATGACAGATACGCAGTATTTT
NA	TRBV5-1	TRBD1	TRBJ2-3	CASSLVGDRGLRTDTQYF	TGCGCCAGCAGCTTGGTGGGGGACAGGGGGCTTCGGACAGATACGCAGTATTTT
NA	TRBV4-3	NA	TRBJ2-5	CASSPRVPDQETQYF	TGCGCCAGCAGCCCCCGCGTCCCAGATCAAGAGACCCAGTACTTC
NA	TRBV12-3/TRBV12-4	NA	TRBJ1-2	CASSSEDEYGYTF	TGTGCCAGCAGCTCAGAGGACGAGTATGGCTACACCTTC
NA	TRBV11-2	NA	TRBJ2-5	CASSTSMGQETQYF	TGTGCCAGCAGCACTAGTATGGGGCAAGAGACCCAGTACTTC
once	TRBV27	TRBD1	TRBJ2-1	CANSGTGKNEQFF	TGTGCCAACTCCGGGACAGGGAAGAATGAGCAGTTCTTC
NA	TRBV29-1	NA	TRBJ2-1	CSVEDRYNEQFF	TGCAGCGTTGAAGACAGATACAATGAGCAGTTCTTC
NA	TRBV18	NA	TRBJ1-4	CASSPLSFRGSSNEKLFF	TGTGCCAGCTCACCACTCTCGTTCCGGGGATCATCTAATGAAAAACTGTTTTTT
NA	TRBV29-1	TRBD1	TRBJ2-1	CSVEGQTYNEQFF	TGCAGCGTTGAGGGACAGACCTACAATGAGCAGTTCTTC
few	TRBV7-6	NA	TRBJ1-5	CASSLVMGNQPQHF	TGTGCCAGCAGCTTGGTAATGGGCAATCAGCCCCAGCATTTT
NA	TRBV5-6	NA	TRBJ2-1	CASSSTSLPTYNEQFF	TGTGCCAGCAGCTCAACTAGCCTGCCGACCTACAATGAGCAGTTCTTC
few	TRBV5-1	TRBD1	TRBJ1-4	CASSPRDRGDEKLFF	TGCGCCAGCAGCCCACGGGACAGAGGGGACGAAAAACTGTTTTTT
NA	TRBV18	TRBD1	TRBJ2-7	CASSSGQGPYEQYF	TGTGCCAGCTCATCCGGACAGGGACCCTACGAGCAGTACTTC
NA	TRBV2	TRBD1	TRBJ2-7	CASGTVAYEQYF	TGTGCCAGTGGGACAGTAGCCTACGAGCAGTACTTC
NA	TRBV12-5	NA	TRBJ1-1	CASGLKTGKADTEAFF	TGTGCTAGTGGTTTGAAAACAGGGAAGGCGGACACTGAAGCTTTCTTT
NA	TRBV15	NA	TRBJ1-2	CATSRDPSTTNYGYTF	TGTGCCACCAGCAGAGATCCCTCGACCACTAACTATGGCTACACCTTC
NA	TRBV30	TRBD1	TRBJ2-7	CAWSRQGSYAYEQYF	TGTGCCTGGAGTCGACAGGGAAGCTACGCCTACGAGCAGTACTTC
NA	TRBV18	NA	TRBJ1-5	CASSPLARQARQPQHF	TGTGCCAGCTCACCACTGGCTAGACAGGCCAGACAGCCCCAGCATTTT
few	TRBV3-1/TRBV3-2	NA	TRBJ1-4	CASSQGIGEKLFF	TGTGCCAGCAGCCAAGGTATAGGAGAAAAACTGTTTTTT
once	TRBV4-3	NA	TRBJ2-3	CASSQTQRGTQYF	TGCGCCAGCAGCCAAACCCAGAGGGGTACGCAGTATTTT